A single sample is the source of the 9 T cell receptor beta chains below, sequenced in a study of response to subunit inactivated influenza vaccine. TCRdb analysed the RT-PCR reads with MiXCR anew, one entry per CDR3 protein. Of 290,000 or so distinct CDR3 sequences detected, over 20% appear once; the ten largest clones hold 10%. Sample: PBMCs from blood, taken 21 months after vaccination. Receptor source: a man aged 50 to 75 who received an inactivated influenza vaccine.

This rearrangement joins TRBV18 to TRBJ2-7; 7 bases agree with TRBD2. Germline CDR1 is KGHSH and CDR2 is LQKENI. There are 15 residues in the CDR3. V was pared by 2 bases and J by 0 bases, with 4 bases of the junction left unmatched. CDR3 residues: CASSPGRAHSYEQYF. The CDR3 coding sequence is TGTGCCAGCTCACCAGGGAGGGCCCACTCCTACGAGCAGTACTTC. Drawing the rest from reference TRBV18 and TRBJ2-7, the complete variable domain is NAGVMQNPRHLVRRRGQEARLRCSPMKGHSHVYWYRQLPEEGLKFMVYLQKENIIDESGMPKERFSAEFPKEGPSILRIQQVVRGDSAAYFCASSPGRAHSYEQYFGPGTRLTVT.

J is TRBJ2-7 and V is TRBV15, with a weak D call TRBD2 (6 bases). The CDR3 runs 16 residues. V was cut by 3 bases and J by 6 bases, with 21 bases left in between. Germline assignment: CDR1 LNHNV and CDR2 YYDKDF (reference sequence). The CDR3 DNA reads TGTGCCACCAGCAGGGACCTGCACGGGAGTGGAGGCGAGCAGTACTTC. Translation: CATSRDLHGSGGEQYF.

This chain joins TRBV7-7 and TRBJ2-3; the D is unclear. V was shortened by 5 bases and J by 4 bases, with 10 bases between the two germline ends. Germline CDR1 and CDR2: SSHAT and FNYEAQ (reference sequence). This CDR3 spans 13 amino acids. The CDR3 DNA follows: TGTGCCAGCAGCCGACACGACTCAGATACGCAGTATTTT. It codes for CASSRHDSDTQYF. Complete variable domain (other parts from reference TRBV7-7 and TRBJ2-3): GAGVSQSPRYKVTKRGQDVTLRCDPISSHATLYWYQQALGQGPEFLTYFNYEAQPDKSGLPSDRFSAERPEGSISTLTIQRTEQRDSAMYRCASSRHDSDTQYFGPGTRLTVL.

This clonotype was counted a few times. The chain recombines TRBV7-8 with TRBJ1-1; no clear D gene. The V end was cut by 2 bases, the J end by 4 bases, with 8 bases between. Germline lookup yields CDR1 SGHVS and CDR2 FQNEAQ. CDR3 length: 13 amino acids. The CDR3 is CASSLRSVTEAFF. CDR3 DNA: TGTGCCAGCAGCTTAAGGTCCGTCACTGAAGCTTTCTTT.

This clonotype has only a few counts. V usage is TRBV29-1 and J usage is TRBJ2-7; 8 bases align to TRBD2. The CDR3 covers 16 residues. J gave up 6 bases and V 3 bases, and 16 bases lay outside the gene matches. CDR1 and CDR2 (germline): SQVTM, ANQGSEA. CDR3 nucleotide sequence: TGCAGCGTTGAGGGGTATAGCGGGAAGTCGATAGGCGAGCAGTACTTC. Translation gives CSVEGYSGKSIGEQYF.

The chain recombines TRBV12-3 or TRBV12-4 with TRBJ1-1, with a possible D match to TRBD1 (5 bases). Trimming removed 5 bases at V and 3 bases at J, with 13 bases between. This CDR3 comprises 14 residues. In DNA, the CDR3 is TGTGCCAGCAGTACTCAGACAGAGTACACTGAAGCTTTCTTT. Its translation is CASSTQTEYTEAFF.

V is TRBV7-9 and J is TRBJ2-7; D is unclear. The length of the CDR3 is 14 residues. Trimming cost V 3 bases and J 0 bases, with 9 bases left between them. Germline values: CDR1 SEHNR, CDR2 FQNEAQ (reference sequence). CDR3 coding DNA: TGTGCCAGCAGCTTGCGAGACATCTCCTACGAGCAGTACTTC. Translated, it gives CASSLRDISYEQYF.

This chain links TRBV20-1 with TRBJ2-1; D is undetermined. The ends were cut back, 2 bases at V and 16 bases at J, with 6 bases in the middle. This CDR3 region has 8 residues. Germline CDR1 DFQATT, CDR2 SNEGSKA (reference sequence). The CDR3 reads CSARTSFF. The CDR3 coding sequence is TGCAGTGCTAGAACCTCTTTCTTC.

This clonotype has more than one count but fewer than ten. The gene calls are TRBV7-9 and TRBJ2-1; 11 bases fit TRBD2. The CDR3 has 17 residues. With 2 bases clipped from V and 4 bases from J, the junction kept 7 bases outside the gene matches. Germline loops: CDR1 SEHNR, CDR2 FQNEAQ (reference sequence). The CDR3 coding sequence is TGTGCCAGCAGCTTACTAGCGCGACTAGCGGGATACAATGAGCAGTTCTTC. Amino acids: CASSLLARLAGYNEQFF.